This TCR beta chain was identified during a study of cytomegalovirus exposure and HLA in healthy donors. Findings and caveats of the study: It was reported in a later analysis that an Asian-associated ancestry cluster showed fewer N-insertions than the roughly 660-donor mean.

CDR1 is MDHEN and CDR2 is SYDVKM in the germline V gene. V lost 3 bases to trimming and J lost 6 bases; unmatched junction nucleotides: 2. This CDR3 is built from 12 residues. This PCR relied on a set of 60 Vbeta primers and 13 Jbeta primers. The data were produced by immunoSEQ multiplex PCR, yet TCRdb's version contains in-frame clones alone and is incomplete. This sample's clone table lists some 130,000 clones. On this clone itself: The target antigen is unknown.

The sample taken for sequencing was PBMCs. This chain connects TRBV28 to TRBJ2-7, with 7 bases matching TRBD1. This clonotype was sampled from a man younger than 35 in good health and CMV-seronegative. This chain's CDR3 is CASSLKGAEQYF. The CDR3 coding sequence is TGTGCCAGCAGTTTGAAGGGGGCCGAGCAGTACTTC.